This T cell receptor beta chain stems from a study of blood T cell repertoires in COVID-19. Only in-frame clones appear in the TCRdb table, and some are missing; sequencing was by immunoSEQ multiplex PCR. The table includes approximately 100,000 clones, around 80% detected once. J was trimmed by 6 bases and V by 5 bases; bases with no gene match: 7. Germline CDR1 SGHDN, CDR2 FVKESK. The CDR3 covers 14 residues. The V call is TRBV14, the J call TRBJ2-1, with 7 bases fitting TRBD1. This clonotype was obtained from a man between 65 and 85 years old with acute or convalescent COVID-19. The sample taken for sequencing was peripheral blood. For the CDR3, the DNA is TGTGCCAGCAGCACGGCAACAGGGGTCAATGAGCAGTTCTTC. Residues: CASSTATGVNEQFF.